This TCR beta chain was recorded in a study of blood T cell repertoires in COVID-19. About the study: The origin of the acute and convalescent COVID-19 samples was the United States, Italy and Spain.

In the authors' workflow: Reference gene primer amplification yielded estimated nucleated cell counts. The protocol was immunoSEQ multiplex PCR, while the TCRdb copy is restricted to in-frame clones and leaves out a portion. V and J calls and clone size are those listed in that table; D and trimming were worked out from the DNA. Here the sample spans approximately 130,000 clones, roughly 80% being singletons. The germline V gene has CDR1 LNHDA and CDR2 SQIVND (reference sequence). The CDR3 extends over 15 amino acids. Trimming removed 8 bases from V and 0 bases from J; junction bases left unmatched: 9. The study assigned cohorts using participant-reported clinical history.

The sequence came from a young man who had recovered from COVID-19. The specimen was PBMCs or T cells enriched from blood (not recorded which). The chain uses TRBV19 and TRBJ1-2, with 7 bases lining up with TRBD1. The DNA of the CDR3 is TGTGCCAGTGGGGGACAGAAAATCTCTAACTATGGCTACACCTTC. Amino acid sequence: CASGGQKISNYGYTF. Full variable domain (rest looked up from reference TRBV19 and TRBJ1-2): DGGITQSPKYLFRKEGQNVTLSCEQNLNHDAMYWYRQDPGQGLRLIYYSQIVNDFQKGDIAEGYSVSREKKESFPLTVTSAQKNPTAFYLCASGGQKISNYGYTFGSGTRLTVV.